Listed below are T cell receptor beta chains from one sample, sequenced in a study of T-cell reconstitution after alpha-beta-depleted transplantation in children. TCRdb re-derived calls from the PCR reads in MiXCR, one entry per CDR3 protein. The sample lists a few hundred thousand distinct CDR3 sequences, roughly a tenth seen once, with over 6% in the top ten. The material was PBMCs, obtained before TCRalphabeta/CD19-depleted stem cell transplant. The receptors stem from a boy under two years old with acute myeloid leukemia, due to receive a stem cell transplant. Each CDR3 is given with its conserved first and last residue. Clone sizes are given selectively: once, few, many, or a class where the clone is expanded.

V,size,CDR3
TRBV7-6,many,CASSLAGGRYEQFF
TRBV4-3,many,CASSHTLSNQPQHF
TRBV20-1,.,CSARDERALDNEQYF
TRBV12-3/TRBV12-4,few,CASSLPGQRPAFF
TRBV30,.,CAWGVGMTEQYF
TRBV5-1,many,CASSLVRTGNSPLHF
TRBV28,many,CASSLEWNEQFF
TRBV28,many,CASLGLPNEQFF
TRBV7-2,many,CASRKSTGFGTDTQYF
TRBV5-5,many,CASSLVKGQGSPFMEQFF
TRBV10-3,many,CAIRSDRYTDTQYF
TRBV7-3,.,CACSLYPGHIQYF
TRBV3-1,many,CASSQGLTDGYTF
TRBV25-1,many,CASSDSALGWGNEQFF
TRBV7-3,few,CASTRGYNEQFF
TRBV6-1,.,CASTGQHSTDTQYF
TRBV24-1,many,CATSDFSLAGGNEQFF
TRBV7-6,.,CASSLTRGEEEQFF
TRBV7-2,.,CASGLNADLNTGELFF
TRBV7-2,many,CASSETGLAADTQYF
TRBV5-4,many,CASSLGSGGFSGANVLTF
TRBV5-1,many,CASSRSTTNTEAFF
TRBV21-1,many,CASSNLAGSNVLTF
TRBV12-3/TRBV12-4,many,CASSFQTGEYEQYF
TRBV9,many,CASSVGADQPQHF
TRBV5-5,many,CASMDPGGYEQYF
TRBV9,few,CASSGGHSSYNEQFF
TRBV19,.,CASSISGQGLYEQYF
TRBV20-1,few,CSAREDGIPTGELFF
TRBV7-2,many,CASSLASGRGGETQYF
TRBV7-2,.,CASSGQETLYF
TRBV3-1,many,CASSQSDRGSTDTQYF
TRBV20-1,many,CSARAPDSLRNQPQHF